This TCR beta chain stems from a study of T cell repertoires in cytomegalovirus infection. Germline assignment: CDR1 MNHEY and CDR2 SVGAGI. V lost 6 bases to trimming and J lost 1 base; unmatched junction nucleotides: 5. This CDR3 is built from 14 residues. This clonotype was detected many times. Its cognate antigen is unknown. Using its own MiXCR run on the reads, TCRdb lists one record per CDR3 protein. The sample holds more than 90,000 distinct CDR3 sequences; over 9% are singletons and the top ten take approximately 31%. The chain is built from TRBV6-5 and TRBJ1-1; 7 nucleotides agree with TRBD1. What was sequenced was PBMCs, sequenced either directly or after in vitro stimulation (not recorded which). The clonotype was recovered from a human donor in good health (CMV status not recorded). Some clones in this sample may be carry-over from other donors' samples. CDR3 protein: CASSPWDRNTEAFF. The CDR3 nucleotides are TGTGCCAGCAGCCCGTGGGACAGGAACACTGAAGCTTTCTTT.